The 14 T cell receptor beta chains given below trace back to one sample, sequenced in a study of OX40 agonist ivuxolimab in advanced cancers. Using immunoSEQ multiplex PCR, the repertoire was profiled, and TCRdb retains in-frame clones only, with some absent. The repertoire holds around 62,000 clones, with 84% as singletons. Specimen: CD4+ or CD8+ T cells sorted from blood, collected in a trial of the OX40 agonist ivuxolimab. These receptors came from an adult with an advanced solid tumor such as melanoma, head and neck, liver or kidney cancer.

The chain links TRBV25-1 to TRBJ2-2, with D uncertain. Trimming stripped 8 bases from V and 2 bases from J, with 3 bases between. CDR3 length: 11 amino acids. CDR1 and CDR2 (germline): MGHDK, SYGVNS. The DNA for the CDR3 is TGTGCCAGCGGCAACACCGGGGAGCTGTTTTTT. It codes for CASGNTGELFF.

The chain couples TRBV2 to TRBJ1-6; the match to TRBD1 covers 11 bases. Trimming removed 4 bases from V and 4 bases from J; junction bases left unmatched: 3. CDR3 length: 16 amino acids. Germline lookup yields CDR1 SNHLY and CDR2 FYNNEI. The CDR3 DNA reads TGTGCCAGCAGTGGGACAGGGGGCCCGTATAATTCACCCCTCCACTTT. This encodes CASSGTGGPYNSPLHF.

The chain joins TRBV6-5 to TRBJ2-7; maybe TRBD2 (6 bases). V gave up 8 bases and J gave up 1 base, with 15 bases separating them. Germline-derived CDR1 and CDR2 are MNHEY and SVGAGI. The CDR3 consists of 14 residues. The CDR3, as DNA: TGTGCCAGCCGGAGGGCAGGGCCTTCCTACGAGCAGTACTTC. Translating gives CASRRAGPSYEQYF.

The chain couples TRBV11-3 to TRBJ2-2, with 7 bases that match TRBD1. This CDR3 spans 15 amino acids. The germline CDR1 and CDR2 sequences are SGHNT and YENEEA. V lost 5 bases to trimming and J lost 5 bases; unmatched junction nucleotides: 8. CDR3 nucleotide sequence: TGTGCCAGCAGCCCAAGGCCAGGGGGAACCGGGGAGCTGTTTTTT. This gives the protein CASSPRPGGTGELFF.

This clone turned up a few times. The gene calls are TRBV30 and TRBJ2-5, with 8 positions matching TRBD2. Germline trimming cut 0 bases from V and 3 bases from J; bases unmatched to any gene: 3. CDR3 length equals 14 residues. CDR1 and CDR2 (germline): GTSNPN, SVGIG (reference sequence). Here the CDR3 reads CAWSVERGKETQYF. The CDR3 DNA is TGTGCCTGGAGTGTAGAGCGGGGGAAAGAGACCCAGTACTTC.

The rearrangement uses TRBV7-9 and TRBJ1-6, with TRBD1 as a possible D gene (6 bases). V was clipped by 5 bases and J by 0 bases, with 17 bases between them. The CDR3 runs 18 residues. Germline-derived CDR1 and CDR2 are SEHNR and FQNEAQ (reference sequence). CDR3 protein: CASSEGGLGSSYNSPLHF. The CDR3 DNA follows: TGTGCCAGCAGCGAAGGGGGTCTGGGGAGCTCCTATAATTCACCCCTCCACTTT.

The count of this clone is one. The chain employs TRBV5-4 and TRBJ1-2; the match to TRBD1 covers 7 bases. Trimming removed 4 bases from V and 2 bases from J; junction bases left unmatched: 11. CDR1 and CDR2 from the germline V gene are SGHNT and YYREEE (reference sequence). CDR3 length: 16 residues. Here the CDR3 reads CASSPGTDYINYGYTF. In DNA form, the CDR3 reads TGTGCCAGCAGCCCCGGGACAGACTATATAAACTATGGCTACACCTTC. The full variable domain, in which reference TRBV5-4 and TRBJ1-2 provide the parts outside the CDR3, is ETGVTQSPTHLIKTRGQQVTLRCSSQSGHNTVSWYQQALGQGPQFIFQYYREEENGRGNFPPRFSGLQFPNYSSELNVNALELDDSALYLCASSPGTDYINYGYTFGSGTRLTVV.

The DNA for the CDR3 is TGTGCCAGCAGCAGGACAGGGATCAATCAGCCCCAGCATTTT. This codes for CASSRTGINQPQHF. The genes are TRBV2 and TRBJ1-5, with 8 bases identical to TRBD1. The germline V gene has CDR1 SNHLY and CDR2 FYNNEI. The junction had 4 bases not matched to a gene; V was cut back by 6 bases and J by 3 bases. This CDR3 region has 14 residues.

The rearrangement joins TRBV4-2 to TRBJ1-1; D possibly corresponds to TRBD1 (5 bases). The length of the CDR3 is 16 residues. CDR1 is LGHNA and CDR2 is YNFKEQ in the germline V gene. V lost 1 base to trimming and J lost 1 base, with 13 bases between them. CDR3 DNA sequence: TGTGCCAGCAGCCAAGTAAGGGCAAGGGGGAACACTGAAGCTTTCTTT. Its protein product is CASSQVRARGNTEAFF.

The chain uses TRBV2 and TRBJ2-7; D is undetermined. Germline CDR1 is SNHLY and CDR2 is FYNNEI. V lost 6 bases and J lost 2, with 14 bases in between. This CDR3 is 14 amino acids long. CDR3 protein: CASRLERPTYEQYF. The CDR3 coding sequence is TGTGCCAGCAGGCTTGAGCGTCCTACCTACGAGCAGTACTTC.

The CDR3 loop reads CASSQGTVPRGETQYF. Written as DNA, the CDR3 is TGTGCCAGCAGCCAGGGTACAGTCCCGAGAGGAGAGACCCAGTACTTC. V and J are TRBV14 and TRBJ2-5; D is unresolved. Trimming removed 3 bases from V and 4 bases from J, with 18 bases in between. CDR1 is SGHDN and CDR2 is FVKESK in the germline V gene. The CDR3 totals 16 residues.

The chain joins TRBV6-1 to TRBJ2-2; no reliable D call. V lost 7 bases and J lost 0, with 9 bases in between. Germline V gives CDR1 MNHNS, CDR2 SASEGT. The CDR3 totals 14 residues. The CDR3 nucleotides are TGTGCCAGCACCTCTCAGTCGAACACCGGGGAGCTGTTTTTT. Translation gives CASTSQSNTGELFF.

This clone was recorded only once. DNA of the CDR3: TGTGCCAGCAGCTTAGCCGGACAAGTCGGGACCCAGTACTTC. Translated, it gives CASSLAGQVGTQYF. The J gene is TRBJ2-5, the V gene TRBV7-9; weak D call: TRBD1 (5 bases). V dropped 0 bases and J dropped 7 bases, with 12 bases sitting between them. The CDR3 runs 14 residues. CDR1 is SEHNR, CDR2 FQNEAQ, per germline (reference sequence).

The CDR3 nucleotides are TGCAGCGTCCTGGACGGTGGACTCTTGTATGGCTACACCTTC. This codes for CSVLDGGLLYGYTF. This chain links TRBV29-1 with TRBJ1-2; D not resolved. This CDR3 comprises 14 residues. V was shortened by 6 bases and J by 5 bases, with 19 bases between the two germline ends. From germline, CDR1 is SQVTM and CDR2 ANQGSEA. Looking up the rest from reference TRBV29-1 and TRBJ1-2 gives the full variable domain: SAVISQKPSRDICQRGTSLTIQCQVDSQVTMMFWYRQQPGQSLTLIATANQGSEATYESGFVIDKFPISRPNLTFSTLTVSNMSPEDSSIYLCSVLDGGLLYGYTFGSGTRLTVV.